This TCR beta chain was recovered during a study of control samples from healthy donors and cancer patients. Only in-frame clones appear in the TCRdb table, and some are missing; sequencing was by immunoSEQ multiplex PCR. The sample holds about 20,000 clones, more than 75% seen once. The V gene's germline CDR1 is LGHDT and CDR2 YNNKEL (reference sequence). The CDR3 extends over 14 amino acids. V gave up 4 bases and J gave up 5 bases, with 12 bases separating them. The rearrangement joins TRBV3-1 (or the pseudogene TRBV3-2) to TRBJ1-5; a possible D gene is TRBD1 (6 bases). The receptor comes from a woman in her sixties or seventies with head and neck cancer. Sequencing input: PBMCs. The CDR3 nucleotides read TGTGCCAGCAGCCTGAGGGGGGGAGATCAGCCCCAGCATTTT. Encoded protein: CASSLRGGDQPQHF.